These T cell receptor beta chains were read from a single sample in a study of blood T cell repertoires in COVID-19. The assay was immunoSEQ multiplex PCR, and TCRdb's table has in-frame clones only and misses some. The profile shows 500,000 or so clones, roughly 87% of them singletons. Sequencing input: PBMCs or T cells enriched from blood (not recorded which). The receptors were sampled from a woman aged 18-30 years who had recovered from COVID-19. The CDR3 runs from the conserved cysteine through the conserved F or W. D genes are given only for firm matches. Size tells how often a clone was seen (once, few, many) or the class of an expanded clone, and some rows leave it out.

v_call	d_call	clone_size	cdr3_length	j_call	cdr3_nt	cdr3_aa
TRBV30	-	-	13	TRBJ1-5	TGTGCCTGGAACAACAGCCCCAATCAGCCCCAGCATTTT	CAWNNSPNQPQHF
TRBV7-2	TRBD2	-	16	TRBJ2-5	TGTGCCAGCAGCTTAGATTATCGGGGGGGGGATCGTCCCCAGTACTTC	CASSLDYRGGDRPQYF
TRBV6-5	-	-	12	TRBJ1-3	TGTGCCAGCAGTTCCCCCATGAACACCATATATTTT	CASSSPMNTIYF
TRBV12-5	-	-	16	TRBJ1-6	TGTGCTAGTGGTTTGGTACTCGGCGGAAGAAATTCACCCCTCCACTTT	CASGLVLGGRNSPLHF
TRBV6-5	TRBD1	-	14	TRBJ1-1	TGTGCCAGCAGAGCACAGGGGATCGCCCCTGAAGCTTTCTTT	CASRAQGIAPEAFF
TRBV30	TRBD2	-	13	TRBJ2-3	TGTGCCGGAATAGCGGGGGGTGGCGATACGCAGTATTTT	CAGIAGGGDTQYF
TRBV7-9	TRBD2	few	15	TRBJ2-7	TGTGCCAGCAGCTTCGGACTAGTGATGTCCTACGAGCAGTACTTC	CASSFGLVMSYEQYF
TRBV28	-	-	13	TRBJ2-5	TGTGCCAGCAGAATGACGGGTCAAGAGACCCAGTACTTC	CASRMTGQETQYF
TRBV11-3	TRBD1	-	16	TRBJ1-1	TGTGCCAGCAGCTCCCGGACAGGGACTTCAGGAACTGAAGCTTTCTTT	CASSSRTGTSGTEAFF
TRBV24-1	-	-	14	TRBJ2-2	TGTGCCACCAGTGTCCTAGGGGAAGCCGGGGAGCTGTTTTTT	CATSVLGEAGELFF
TRBV10-3	TRBD2	-	14	TRBJ2-4	TGTGCCATCGGCAAGCGGGGGGGGAAAAACATTCAGTACTTC	CAIGKRGGKNIQYF
TRBV2	-	-	15	TRBJ2-1	TGTGCCAGCAGCGCCCAAGCAGGGTATTACAATGAGCAGTTCTTC	CASSAQAGYYNEQFF
TRBV2	TRBD2	-	14	TRBJ2-7	TGTGCCAGCACACTCGGGGGGGGTGTCGGCGAGCAGTACTTC	CASTLGGGVGEQYF
TRBV3-1/TRBV3-2	TRBD2	once	14	TRBJ2-5	TGTGCCAGCAGCCGGGCGGGGGGCCAAGAGACCCAGTACTTC	CASSRAGGQETQYF
TRBV7-2	TRBD2	-	15	TRBJ2-3	TGTGCCAGCAGCTTAGAAGGCGGGGGGGCGGATACGCAGTATTTT	CASSLEGGGADTQYF
TRBV12-3/TRBV12-4	-	-	13	TRBJ2-6	TGTGCCAGCAAGCCCTCTGGGGCCAACGTCCTGACTTTC	CASKPSGANVLTF
TRBV5-1	-	-	15	TRBJ1-1	TGCGCCAGCAGCTCGGGTATAACCTTCCGCACTGAAGCTTTCTTT	CASSSGITFRTEAFF
TRBV27	-	-	12	TRBJ2-7	TGTGCCAGCAGTTCGCGCACCTACGAGCAGTACTTC	CASSSRTYEQYF
TRBV5-4	TRBD2	-	16	TRBJ2-7	TGTGCCAGCAGCTTGTGGTCGACGGGACTACCCTTCGAGCAGTACTTC	CASSLWSTGLPFEQYF
TRBV30	-	-	15	TRBJ2-2	TGTGCCTGGAGCGCACCCGGGGGGCACACCGGGGAGCTGTTTTTT	CAWSAPGGHTGELFF
TRBV12-3/TRBV12-4	-	once	12	TRBJ1-2	TGTGCCAGCAGTTTTAGGGGATATGGCTACACCTTC	CASSFRGYGYTF
TRBV11-2	TRBD2	-	15	TRBJ2-5	TGTGCCAGCAGCTTATCGGGGGGGGGCCAAGAGACCCAGTACTTC	CASSLSGGGQETQYF
TRBV4-2	TRBD2	-	15	TRBJ2-5	TGTGCCACCTCGGCACTAGCGGGGGCCGGGGAGACCCAGTACTTC	CATSALAGAGETQYF
TRBV3-1/TRBV3-2	TRBD1	-	17	TRBJ1-1	TGTGCCAGCAGCGCCCGGGACAGGCAATTCATGAACACTGAAGCTTTCTTT	CASSARDRQFMNTEAFF
TRBV2	-	-	12	TRBJ2-7	TGTGCCAGCAGGCCAGGAATCCACGAGCAGTACTTC	CASRPGIHEQYF
TRBV27	TRBD1	-	15	TRBJ1-1	TGTGCCAGCAGTGGTCTCGGACAGGGGGCATCTGAAGCTTTCTTT	CASSGLGQGASEAFF
TRBV3-1/TRBV3-2	-	-	16	TRBJ1-6	TGTGCCAGCAGCCCGGCCGGGGGAATGGGTGGTTCACCCCTCCACTTT	CASSPAGGMGGSPLHF
TRBV29-1	-	few	14	TRBJ2-3	TGCAGCGTAGGGGAAGGGGAAGGCACAGATACGCAGTATTTT	CSVGEGEGTDTQYF
TRBV6-5	TRBD1	-	15	TRBJ1-2	TGTGCCAGCAGTCCCGGGACAGGGGATGGATTTGGCTACACCTTC	CASSPGTGDGFGYTF
TRBV6-5	TRBD2	-	15	TRBJ2-3	TGTGCCAGCAGCTCTCCCGCTAGCGGGGGATATACGCAGTATTTT	CASSSPASGGYTQYF
TRBV24-1	-	-	13	TRBJ2-3	TGTGCCACCAGTGATTTGACAGCTGATACGCAGTATTTT	CATSDLTADTQYF
TRBV5-4	TRBD1	-	14	TRBJ1-6	TGTGCCAGCAGCCCGGACAGGGCCAATTCACCCCTCCACTTT	CASSPDRANSPLHF
TRBV2	-	-	16	TRBJ2-7	TGTGCCAGCAGTGAAGCTTTGGCAGGGAATGGCTACGAGCAGTACTTC	CASSEALAGNGYEQYF
TRBV7-2	TRBD1	-	15	TRBJ2-1	TGTGCCAGCAGCGCCCTACAGGGGATCGGTGGTGAGCAGTTCTTC	CASSALQGIGGEQFF
TRBV5-1	-	-	16	TRBJ2-1	TGCGCCAGCAGCTTGGAAAGTACTATGTCCTACAATGAGCAGTTCTTC	CASSLESTMSYNEQFF
TRBV6-1	-	-	13	TRBJ1-2	TGTGCCAGCAGTGAGACCCGGGAATCGGTTATCACCTTC	CASSETRESVITF
TRBV3-1/TRBV3-2	-	-	18	TRBJ1-4	TGTGCCAGCAGCCAAGGAAACTACCCGGGACTCAGGAAAGGAAAACTGTTTTTT	CASSQGNYPGLRKGKLFF
TRBV18	-	-	12	TRBJ1-1	TGTGCCAGCTCACCTACACAGGGAACGCCTTTCTTT	CASSPTQGTPFF
TRBV5-1	-	-	14	TRBJ2-5	TGCGCCAGCAGCTTGGGGACAGTGGGAGAGACCCAGTACTTC	CASSLGTVGETQYF
TRBV7-2	-	-	17	TRBJ2-7	TGTGCCAGCAGCCCCACGCGTTTAGGAAGGGGGGGCAACGAGCAGTACTTC	CASSPTRLGRGGNEQYF
TRBV30	TRBD1	once	16	TRBJ1-5	TGTGCCTGGAGCGCGGGGACAGCTAATAGCAATCAGCCCCAGCATTTT	CAWSAGTANSNQPQHF
TRBV10-1	TRBD1	-	14	TRBJ2-5	TGCGCCAGCAGTGGGGACAGCACTGAAGAGACCCAGTACTTC	CASSGDSTEETQYF
TRBV10-2	-	-	12	TRBJ2-7	TGCGCCAGCCGAGGGCAGGGGTACGAGCAGTACTTC	CASRGQGYEQYF
TRBV6-5	-	-	15	TRBJ1-1	TGTGCCAGCAGTTACAATCGGGGGGCGAACACTGAAGCTTTCTTT	CASSYNRGANTEAFF
TRBV5-1	TRBD2	-	18	TRBJ2-1	TGCGCCAGCAGCGCAACTCTAGCGGGGTTTAGCTCCTACAATGAGCAGTTCTTC	CASSATLAGFSSYNEQFF
TRBV6-6	-	once	13	TRBJ1-2	TGTGCCAGCACCTTAGGGGGAGCTACCGGCTACACCTTC	CASTLGGATGYTF
TRBV7-2	-	-	14	TRBJ1-5	TGTGCCAGCAGCTTCGAGTCGAACAATCAGCCCCAGCATTTT	CASSFESNNQPQHF
TRBV5-1	-	-	17	TRBJ1-1	TGCGCCAGCAGCTTGGTCGGAGGGCCTGTACTGGACACTGAAGCTTTCTTT	CASSLVGGPVLDTEAFF
TRBV5-1	-	-	14	TRBJ1-1	TGCGCCAGCAGTGGGGGCGTCTCGAACACTGAAGCTTTCTTT	CASSGGVSNTEAFF
TRBV5-1	TRBD1	-	16	TRBJ2-5	TGCGCCAGCAGCTTGGGTCCGGGACAGGGGAAAGAGACCCAGTACTTC	CASSLGPGQGKETQYF
TRBV28	-	-	12	TRBJ1-2	TGTGCCAGCAGTTTAACAGGCAGTGGCTACACCTTC	CASSLTGSGYTF
TRBV7-2	TRBD1	-	15	TRBJ1-6	TGTGCCAGCAGCCGCGCGGGACAGGGGAGGCCACCCCTCCACTTT	CASSRAGQGRPPLHF
TRBV19	TRBD1	-	15	TRBJ1-6	TGTGCCAGTAGCACAGGGGTCAATCCAAATTCACCCCTCCACTTT	CASSTGVNPNSPLHF
TRBV25-1	-	-	14	TRBJ1-6	TGTGCCAGCAGTGAATTAGGGCCAGGGACACCCCTCCACTTT	CASSELGPGTPLHF
TRBV4-1	TRBD1	-	16	TRBJ1-5	TGCGCCAGCAGCGAAGACAGGGTTGGAAGCAATCAGCCCCAGCATTTT	CASSEDRVGSNQPQHF
TRBV5-4	-	-	14	TRBJ2-5	TGTGCCAGCAGCTTGGGCCATAGTAAAGAGACCCAGTACTTC	CASSLGHSKETQYF
TRBV6-2/TRBV6-3	-	-	12	TRBJ1-4	TGTGCCAGCAGTACGACAGGTGAAAAACTGTTTTTT	CASSTTGEKLFF